The text below deals with one T cell receptor (beta chain). Its antigen is not identified. The CDR3 runs 16 residues. V shed 0 bases and J shed 4 bases, with 16 bases lying between them. CDR1 is SGHRS, CDR2 YFSETQ, per germline. TCRdb's copy holds only in-frame clones and misses some; the assay was immunoSEQ multiplex PCR. The table includes some 20,000 clones, 88% detected once. The time point was: cycle 4 day 1 (C4D1), after 6 weeks of nivolumab. Every one of the patients relapsed after autologous stem cell transplantation (brentuximab vedotin exposure was variable). CD8+ T cells were isolated from thawed PBMCs by magnetic negative selection. Under best response, outcomes were complete response, partial response or progressive disease. The data were obtained in a study of PD-1 blockade in classical Hodgkin lymphoma. As for the study in general: Patients were treated with nivolumab at 3 mg/kg, and this was given intravenously every 2 weeks. Study-level results: Whatever underlies the repertoire differences (possibly disease activity or prior therapy) remains undefined.

The input for sequencing was CD8+ T cells from blood, taken before the fourth cycle of nivolumab. The receptor comes from a human donor with classical Hodgkin lymphoma. The rearrangement uses TRBV5-1 and TRBJ1-2; D gene ambiguous. The DNA of the CDR3 is TGCGCCAGCAGCTTGGCCGAGGGCCTGGCGACCTATGGCTACACCTTC. Amino acids: CASSLAEGLATYGYTF.